This T cell receptor beta chain was retrieved from a study of beta chain features in type 1 diabetes. Study-wide background: Healthy donors, compared against patients, showed similar age, gender and cell yields. Points from the study as a whole: Researchers report that Type 1 diabetes patients had moderately but significantly shorter TCRB CDR3s across all four CD4+ subsets. Researchers reported that naive, central memory and Treg TCRB repertoires appeared more similar in patients than in healthy donors. Among type 1 diabetes patients, VDJ junctions had fewer insertions and more deletions.

As concerns this clone: Its cognate antigen is unknown. Other nucleotide sequences from this sample produce the same CDR3.

Sequencing targeted expressed TCRB transcripts, as all isolated RNA had been reverse transcribed. Each sample of naive, central memory or regulatory T cells had, on average, roughly 3.6 million reads. Sequencing was performed with immunoSEQ multiplex PCR; in TCRdb, only in-frame clones are kept and a portion is missing. Counted here are approximately 250,000 clones, about a sixth occurring once; the ten biggest clones make up about 0.085%. Deletions cut 6 bases from V and 7 bases from J, with 10 bases between. This CDR3 has 12 amino acids. The germline CDR1 and CDR2 sequences are ENHRY and SYGVKD. The chain uses TRBV10-3 and TRBJ2-1, with D perhaps matching TRBD1 (5 bases). This clonotype was sampled from a man aged 30 to 45 with type 1 diabetes. The sequencing input was naive CD4+ T cells from blood. CDR3 loop: CAISDQGNEQFF. The CDR3 region has the DNA TGTGCCATCAGCGATCAGGGAAATGAGCAGTTCTTC.